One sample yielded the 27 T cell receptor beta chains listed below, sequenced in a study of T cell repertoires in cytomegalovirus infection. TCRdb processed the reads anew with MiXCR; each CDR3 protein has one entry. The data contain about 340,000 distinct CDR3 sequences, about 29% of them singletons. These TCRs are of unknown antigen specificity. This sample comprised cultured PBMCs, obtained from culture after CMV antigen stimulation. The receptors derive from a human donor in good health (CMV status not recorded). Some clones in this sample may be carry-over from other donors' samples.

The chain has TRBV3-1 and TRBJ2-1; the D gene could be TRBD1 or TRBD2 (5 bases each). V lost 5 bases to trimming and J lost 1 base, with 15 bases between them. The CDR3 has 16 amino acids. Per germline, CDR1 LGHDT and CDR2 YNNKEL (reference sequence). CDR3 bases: TGTGCCAGCAGCACACAAGGGACCTATTCCTACAATGAGCAGTTCTTC. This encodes CASSTQGTYSYNEQFF.

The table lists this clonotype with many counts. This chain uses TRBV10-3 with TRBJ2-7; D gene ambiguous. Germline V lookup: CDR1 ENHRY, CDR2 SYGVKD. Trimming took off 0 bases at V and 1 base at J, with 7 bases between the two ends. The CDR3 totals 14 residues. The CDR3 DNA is TGTGCCATCAGTGAGTCGCGACGGTCCTACGAGCAGTACTTC. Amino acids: CAISESRRSYEQYF.

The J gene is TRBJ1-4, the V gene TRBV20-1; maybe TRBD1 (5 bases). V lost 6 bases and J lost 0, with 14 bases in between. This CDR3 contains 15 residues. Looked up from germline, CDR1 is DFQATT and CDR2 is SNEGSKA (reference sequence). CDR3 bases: TGCAGTGCCGAATTGGGGGGGGCAACTAATGAAAAACTGTTTTTT. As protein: CSAELGGATNEKLFF.

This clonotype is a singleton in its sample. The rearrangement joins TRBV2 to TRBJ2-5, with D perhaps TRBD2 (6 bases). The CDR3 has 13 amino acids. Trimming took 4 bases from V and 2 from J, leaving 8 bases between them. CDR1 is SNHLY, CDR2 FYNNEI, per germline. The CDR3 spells CASSVGLQETQYF. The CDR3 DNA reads TGTGCCAGCAGTGTGGGACTTCAAGAGACCCAGTACTTC.

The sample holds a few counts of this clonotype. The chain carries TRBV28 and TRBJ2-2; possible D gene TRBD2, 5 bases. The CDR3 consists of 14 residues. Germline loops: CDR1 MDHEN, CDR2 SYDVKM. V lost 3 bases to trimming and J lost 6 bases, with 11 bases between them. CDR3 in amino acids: CASSLLSGAGELFF. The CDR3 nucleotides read TGTGCCAGCAGTTTGCTTTCCGGGGCCGGGGAGCTGTTTTTT. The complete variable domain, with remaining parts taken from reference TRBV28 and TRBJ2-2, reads DVKVTQSSRYLVKRTGEKVFLECVQDMDHENMFWYRQDPGLGLRLIYFSYDVKMKEKGDIPEGYSVSREKKERFSLILESASTNQTSMYLCASSLLSGAGELFFGEGSRLTVL.

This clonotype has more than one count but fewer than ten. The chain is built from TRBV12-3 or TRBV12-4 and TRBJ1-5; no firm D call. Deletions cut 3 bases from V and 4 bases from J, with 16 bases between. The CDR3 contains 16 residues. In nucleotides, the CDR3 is TGTGCCAGCAGTTTTACCCGGCCGGGCCGAAATCAGCCCCAGCATTTT. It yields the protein CASSFTRPGRNQPQHF.

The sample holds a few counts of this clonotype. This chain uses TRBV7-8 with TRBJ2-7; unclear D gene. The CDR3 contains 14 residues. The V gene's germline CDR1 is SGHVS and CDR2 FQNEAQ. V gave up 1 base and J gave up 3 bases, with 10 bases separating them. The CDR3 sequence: CASSLESGIYEQYF. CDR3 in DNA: TGTGCCAGCAGCTTAGAATCGGGCATCTACGAGCAGTACTTC.

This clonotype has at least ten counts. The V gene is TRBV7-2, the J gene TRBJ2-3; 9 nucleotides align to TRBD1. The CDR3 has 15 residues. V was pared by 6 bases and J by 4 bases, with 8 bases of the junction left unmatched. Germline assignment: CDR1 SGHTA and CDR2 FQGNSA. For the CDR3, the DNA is TGTGCCAGCAGGCGAGACAGGGGGTACGCAGATACGCAGTATTTT. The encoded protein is CASRRDRGYADTQYF.

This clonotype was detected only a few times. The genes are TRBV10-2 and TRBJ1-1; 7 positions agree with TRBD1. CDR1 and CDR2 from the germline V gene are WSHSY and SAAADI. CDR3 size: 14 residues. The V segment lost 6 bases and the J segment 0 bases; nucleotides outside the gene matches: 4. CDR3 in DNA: TGCGCCAGCAGGGGGACAGTAATGAACACTGAAGCTTTCTTT. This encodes CASRGTVMNTEAFF.

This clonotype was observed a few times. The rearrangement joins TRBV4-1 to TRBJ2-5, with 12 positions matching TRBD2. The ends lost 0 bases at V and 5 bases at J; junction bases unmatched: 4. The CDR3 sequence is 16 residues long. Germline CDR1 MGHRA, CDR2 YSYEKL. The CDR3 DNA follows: TGCGCCAGCAGCCAAGAAGGACTAGCGGGATCGGAGACCCAGTACTTC. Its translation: CASSQEGLAGSETQYF.

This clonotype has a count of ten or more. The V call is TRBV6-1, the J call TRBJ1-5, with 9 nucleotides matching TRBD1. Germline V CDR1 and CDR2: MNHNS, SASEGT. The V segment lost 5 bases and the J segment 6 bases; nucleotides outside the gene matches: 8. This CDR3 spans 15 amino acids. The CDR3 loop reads CASSRLQGAGQPQHF. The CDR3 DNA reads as TGTGCCAGCAGTCGCCTACAGGGGGCCGGTCAGCCCCAGCATTTT.

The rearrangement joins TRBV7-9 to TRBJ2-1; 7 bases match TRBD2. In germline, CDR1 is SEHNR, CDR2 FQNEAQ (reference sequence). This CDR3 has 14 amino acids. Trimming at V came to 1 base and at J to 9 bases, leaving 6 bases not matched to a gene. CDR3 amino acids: CASSLEGLVVEQFF. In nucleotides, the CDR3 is TGTGCCAGCAGCTTAGAAGGACTAGTGGTTGAGCAGTTCTTC.

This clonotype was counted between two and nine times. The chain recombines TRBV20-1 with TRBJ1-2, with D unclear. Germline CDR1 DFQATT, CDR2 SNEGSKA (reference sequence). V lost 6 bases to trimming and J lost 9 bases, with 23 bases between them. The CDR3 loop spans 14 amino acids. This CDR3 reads CSAKIPGPGFSYTF. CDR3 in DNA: TGCAGTGCGAAAATCCCGGGCCCCGGATTTAGCTACACCTTC.

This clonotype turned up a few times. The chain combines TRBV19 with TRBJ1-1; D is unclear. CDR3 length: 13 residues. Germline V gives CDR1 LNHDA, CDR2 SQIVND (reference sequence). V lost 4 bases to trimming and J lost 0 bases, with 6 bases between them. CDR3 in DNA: TGTGCCAGTAGTACCCTTTTGAACACTGAAGCTTTCTTT. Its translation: CASSTLLNTEAFF.

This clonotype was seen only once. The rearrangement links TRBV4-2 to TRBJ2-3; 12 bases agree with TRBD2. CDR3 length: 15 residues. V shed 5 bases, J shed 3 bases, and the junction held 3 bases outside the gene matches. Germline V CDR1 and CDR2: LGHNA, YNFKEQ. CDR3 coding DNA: TGTGCCAGCAGCTACGGGACTAGCGGGACAGATACGCAGTATTTT. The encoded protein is CASSYGTSGTDTQYF.

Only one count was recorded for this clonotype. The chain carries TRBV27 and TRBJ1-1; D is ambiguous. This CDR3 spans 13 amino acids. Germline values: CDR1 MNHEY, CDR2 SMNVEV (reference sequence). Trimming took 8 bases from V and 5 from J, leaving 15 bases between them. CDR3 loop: CASSGRIGTEAFF. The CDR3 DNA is TGTGCCAGCTCGGGCCGAATCGGGACTGAAGCTTTCTTT.

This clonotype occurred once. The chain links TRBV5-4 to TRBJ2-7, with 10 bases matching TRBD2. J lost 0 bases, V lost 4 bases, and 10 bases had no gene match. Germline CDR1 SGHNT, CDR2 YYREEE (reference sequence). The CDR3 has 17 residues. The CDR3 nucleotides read TGTGCCAGCAGCCCAAGGGGCCCTAGCGGGAGCTCCTACGAGCAGTACTTC. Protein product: CASSPRGPSGSSYEQYF.

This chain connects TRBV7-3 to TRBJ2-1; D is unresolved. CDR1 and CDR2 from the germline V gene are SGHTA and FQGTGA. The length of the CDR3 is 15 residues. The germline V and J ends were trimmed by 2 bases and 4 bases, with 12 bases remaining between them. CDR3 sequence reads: CASSLDFREYNEQFF. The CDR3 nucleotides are TGTGCCAGCAGCTTAGATTTCCGCGAGTACAATGAGCAGTTCTTC.

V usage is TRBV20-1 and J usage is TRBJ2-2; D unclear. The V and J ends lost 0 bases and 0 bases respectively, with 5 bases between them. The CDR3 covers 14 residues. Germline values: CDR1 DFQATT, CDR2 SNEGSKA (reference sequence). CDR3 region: CSARDSSNTGELFF. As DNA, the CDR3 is TGCAGTGCTAGAGACAGTTCGAACACCGGGGAGCTGTTTTTT.

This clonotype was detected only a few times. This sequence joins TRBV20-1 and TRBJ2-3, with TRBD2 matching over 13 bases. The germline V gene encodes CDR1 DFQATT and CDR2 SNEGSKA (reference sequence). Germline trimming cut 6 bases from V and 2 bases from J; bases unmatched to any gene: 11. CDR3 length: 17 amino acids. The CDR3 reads CSAPAFGTSGTTDTQYF. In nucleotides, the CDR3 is TGCAGTGCACCCGCGTTTGGGACTAGCGGGACCACAGATACGCAGTATTTT.

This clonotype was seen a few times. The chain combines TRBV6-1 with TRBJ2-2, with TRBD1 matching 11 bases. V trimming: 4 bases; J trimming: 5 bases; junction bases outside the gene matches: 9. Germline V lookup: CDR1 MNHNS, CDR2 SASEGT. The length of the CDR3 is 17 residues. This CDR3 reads CASSVLAGTGGTGELFF. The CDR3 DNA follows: TGTGCCAGCAGTGTCCTGGCCGGGACAGGGGGGACCGGGGAGCTGTTTTTT.

For the CDR3, the DNA is TGTGCCAGCTCACCACCTGAACAGGGTGGCGGCGGTACGCAGTATTTT. Amino acids: CASSPPEQGGGGTQYF. The V and J genes are TRBV18 and TRBJ2-3; TRBD1 is a possible D gene (6 bases). This CDR3 has 16 residues. Germline CDR1 and CDR2: KGHSH and LQKENI. V gave up 0 bases and J gave up 8 bases, with 18 bases separating them.

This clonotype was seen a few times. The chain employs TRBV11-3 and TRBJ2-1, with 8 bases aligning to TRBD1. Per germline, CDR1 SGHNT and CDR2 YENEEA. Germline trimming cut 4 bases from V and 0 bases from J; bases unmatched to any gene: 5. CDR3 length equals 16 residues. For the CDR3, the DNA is TGTGCCAGCAGCTCATTAACAGGGGGCTCCTACAATGAGCAGTTCTTC. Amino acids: CASSSLTGGSYNEQFF. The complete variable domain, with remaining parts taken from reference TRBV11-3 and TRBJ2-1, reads EAGVVQSPRYKIIEKKQPVAFWCNPISGHNTLYWYLQNLGQGPELLIRYENEEAVDDSQLPKDRFSAERLKGVDSTLKIQPAELGDSAVYLCASSSLTGGSYNEQFFGPGTRLTVL.

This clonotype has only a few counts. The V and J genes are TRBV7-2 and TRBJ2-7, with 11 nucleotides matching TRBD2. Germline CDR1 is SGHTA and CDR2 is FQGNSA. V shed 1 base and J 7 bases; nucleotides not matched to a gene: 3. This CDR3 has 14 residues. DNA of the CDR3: TGTGCCAGCAGCTTAGATAGACTAGCGGGGGAGCAGTACTTC. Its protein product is CASSLDRLAGEQYF.

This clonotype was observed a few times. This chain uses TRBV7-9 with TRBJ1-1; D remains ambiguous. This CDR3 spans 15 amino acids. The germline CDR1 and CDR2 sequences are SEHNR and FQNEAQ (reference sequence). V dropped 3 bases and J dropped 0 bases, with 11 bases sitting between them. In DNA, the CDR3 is TGTGCCAGCAGCTTGACAAGTCCTATGAACACTGAAGCTTTCTTT. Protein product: CASSLTSPMNTEAFF.

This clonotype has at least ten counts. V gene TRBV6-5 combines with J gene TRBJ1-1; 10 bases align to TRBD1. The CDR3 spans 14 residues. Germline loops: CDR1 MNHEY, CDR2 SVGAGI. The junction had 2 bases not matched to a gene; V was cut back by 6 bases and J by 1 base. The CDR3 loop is CASRRDRGNTEAFF. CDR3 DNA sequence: TGTGCCAGCAGGCGGGACAGGGGGAACACTGAAGCTTTCTTT.

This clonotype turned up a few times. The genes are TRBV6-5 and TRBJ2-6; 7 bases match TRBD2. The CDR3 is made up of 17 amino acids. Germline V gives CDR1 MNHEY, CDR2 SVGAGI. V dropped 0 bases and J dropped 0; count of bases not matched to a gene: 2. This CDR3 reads CASSYSTGGSGANVLTF. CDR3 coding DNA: TGTGCCAGCAGTTACTCGACGGGGGGCTCTGGGGCCAACGTCCTGACTTTC.